The rows below give T cell receptor beta chains drawn from one sample of a study of control samples from healthy donors and cancer patients. Profiling relied on immunoSEQ multiplex PCR, and the TCRdb table lists in-frame clones only, not all of them. The table records around 140,000 clones, roughly 89% of them present only once. The sample comprised PBMCs. The receptors originated from a man in his fifties with head and neck cancer. CDR3s include the opening cysteine and the closing phenylalanine or tryptophan. The D gene is left open where the match is weak. Expanded clones get a size class; other rows say once, few or many, or leave the size out.

cdr3_aa cdr3_nt j_call v_call clone_size d_call
CASSSLGGGYTF TGTGCCAGCAGCTCTTTGGGGGGTGGCTACACCTTC TRBJ1-2 TRBV9 - -
CASSAQYYEQYF TGTGCCAGCAGTGCCCAGTACTACGAGCAGTACTTC TRBJ2-7 TRBV2 - -
CASSFQGAVGYTF TGTGCCAGCAGCTTTCAGGGGGCTGTGGGCTACACCTTC TRBJ1-2 TRBV7-3 - TRBD1
CASSSRNPGTSGRAGEQFF TGTGCCAGCAGCTCCCGGAACCCAGGGACTAGCGGGAGGGCAGGTGAGCAGTTCTTC TRBJ2-1 TRBV11-2 - TRBD2
CATSAGDRYNEQFF TGTGCCACCAGTGCGGGGGACCGCTACAATGAGCAGTTCTTC TRBJ2-1 TRBV24-1 once -
CASILETGKEKLFF TGTGCCAGCATTCTTGAGACAGGAAAAGAAAAACTGTTTTTT TRBJ1-4 TRBV2 - -
CATEGLAGGDNEQFF TGTGCCACTGAGGGACTAGCGGGGGGGGACAATGAGCAGTTCTTC TRBJ2-1 TRBV19 - TRBD2
CASSLRGQGMETQYF TGTGCCAGCAGTTTGAGGGGGCAGGGCATGGAGACCCAGTACTTC TRBJ2-5 TRBV28 - TRBD1
CAWSRETQYF TGTGCCTGGAGTAGAGAGACCCAGTACTTC TRBJ2-5 TRBV30 - -
CAWGWGLITNEQFF TGTGCCTGGGGTTGGGGGTTGATTACGAATGAGCAGTTCTTC TRBJ2-1 TRBV30 - -
CASSVGRTGNTIYF TGTGCCAGCAGCGTAGGCAGAACTGGAAACACCATATATTTT TRBJ1-3 TRBV9 - -
CASTRSYYNTDTQYF TGTGCCAGCACGAGGTCTTATTATAACACAGATACGCAGTATTTT TRBJ2-3 TRBV27 - -
CASSLNSPLSYNEQFF TGTGCCAGCAGTTTAAACAGTCCACTCTCCTACAATGAGCAGTTCTTC TRBJ2-1 TRBV27 - -
CASSERQGAQPQHF TGTGCCAGCAGTGAACGACAGGGGGCGCAGCCCCAGCATTTT TRBJ1-5 TRBV6-1 - TRBD1
CASSQGVGYQPQHF TGCGCCAGCAGCCAAGGCGTCGGTTATCAGCCCCAGCATTTT TRBJ1-5 TRBV4-1 - -
CASSAIGDSSGANVLTF TGTGCCAGCAGTGCAATAGGGGATTCCTCTGGGGCCAACGTCCTGACTTTC TRBJ2-6 TRBV25-1 - -
CASKRAGGNTIYF TGTGCCAGCAAGAGGGCGGGTGGAAACACCATATATTTT TRBJ1-3 TRBV7-3 - -
CASRRGRGTDTQYF TGTGCCAGTAGGCGTGGCAGGGGGACAGATACGCAGTATTTT TRBJ2-3 TRBV19 - TRBD1